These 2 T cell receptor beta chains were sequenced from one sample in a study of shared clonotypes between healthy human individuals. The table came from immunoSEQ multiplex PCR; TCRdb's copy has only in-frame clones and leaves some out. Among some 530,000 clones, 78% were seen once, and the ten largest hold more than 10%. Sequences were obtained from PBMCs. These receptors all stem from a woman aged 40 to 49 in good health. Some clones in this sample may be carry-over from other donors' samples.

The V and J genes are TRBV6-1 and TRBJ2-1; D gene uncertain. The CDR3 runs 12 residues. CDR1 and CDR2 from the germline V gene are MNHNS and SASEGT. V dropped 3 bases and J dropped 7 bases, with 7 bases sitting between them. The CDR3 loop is CASSEVGNEQFF. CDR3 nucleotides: TGTGCCAGCAGTGAGGTTGGGAATGAGCAGTTCTTC.

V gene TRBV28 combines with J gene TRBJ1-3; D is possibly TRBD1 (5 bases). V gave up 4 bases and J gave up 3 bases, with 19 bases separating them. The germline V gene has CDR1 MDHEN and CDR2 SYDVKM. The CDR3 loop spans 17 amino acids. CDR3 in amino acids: CASSSGGTTKYGNTIYF. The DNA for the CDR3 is TGTGCCAGCAGTTCTGGGGGAACAACAAAATATGGAAACACCATATATTTT.